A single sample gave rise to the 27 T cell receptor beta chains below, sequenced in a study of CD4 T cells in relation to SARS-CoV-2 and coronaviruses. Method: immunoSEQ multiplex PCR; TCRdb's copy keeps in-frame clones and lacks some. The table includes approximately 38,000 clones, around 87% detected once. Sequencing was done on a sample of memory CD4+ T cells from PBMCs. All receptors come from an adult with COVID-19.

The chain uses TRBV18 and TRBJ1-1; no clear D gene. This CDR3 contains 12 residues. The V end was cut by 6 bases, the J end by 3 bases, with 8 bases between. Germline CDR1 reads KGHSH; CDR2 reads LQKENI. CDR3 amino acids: CASSVRYTEAFF. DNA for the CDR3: TGTGCCAGCTCTGTTCGGTACACTGAAGCTTTCTTT.

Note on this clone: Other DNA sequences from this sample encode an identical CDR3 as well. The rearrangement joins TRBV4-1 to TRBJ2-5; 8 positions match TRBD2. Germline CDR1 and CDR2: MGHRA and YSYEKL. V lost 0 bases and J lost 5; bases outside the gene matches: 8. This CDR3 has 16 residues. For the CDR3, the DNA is TGCGCCAGCAGCCAAGATCGCACGGGGGGGTGGGAGACCCAGTACTTC. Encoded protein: CASSQDRTGGWETQYF.

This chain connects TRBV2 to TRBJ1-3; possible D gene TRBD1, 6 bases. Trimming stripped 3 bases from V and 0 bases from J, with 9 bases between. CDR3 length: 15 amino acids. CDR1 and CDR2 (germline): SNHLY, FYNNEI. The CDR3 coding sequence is TGTGCCAGCAGTGATCGGGGGCCCTCTGGAAACACCATATATTTT. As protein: CASSDRGPSGNTIYF.

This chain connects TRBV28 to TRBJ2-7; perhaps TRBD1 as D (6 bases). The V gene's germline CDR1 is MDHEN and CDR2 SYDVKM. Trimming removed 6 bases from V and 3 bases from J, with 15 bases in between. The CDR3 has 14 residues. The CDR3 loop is CASRSGVSVYEQYF. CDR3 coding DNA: TGTGCCAGCAGGTCAGGGGTGTCCGTCTACGAGCAGTACTTC.

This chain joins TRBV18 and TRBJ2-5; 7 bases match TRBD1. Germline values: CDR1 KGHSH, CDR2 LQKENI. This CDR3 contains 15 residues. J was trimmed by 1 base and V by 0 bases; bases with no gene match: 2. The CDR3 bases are TGTGCCAGCTCACCACCAGGGGGCATCCAAGAGACCCAGTACTTC. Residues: CASSPPGGIQETQYF.

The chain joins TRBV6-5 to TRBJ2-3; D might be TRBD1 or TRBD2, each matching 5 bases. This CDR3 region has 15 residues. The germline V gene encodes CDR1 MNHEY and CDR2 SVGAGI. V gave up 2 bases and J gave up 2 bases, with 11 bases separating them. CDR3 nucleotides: TGTGCCAGCAGTTACGGTGTTGGGACCACAGATACGCAGTATTTT. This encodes CASSYGVGTTDTQYF.

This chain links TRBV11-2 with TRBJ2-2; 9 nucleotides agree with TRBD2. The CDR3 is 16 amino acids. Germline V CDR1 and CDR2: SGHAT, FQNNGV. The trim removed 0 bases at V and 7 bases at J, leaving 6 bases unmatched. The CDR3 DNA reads TGTGCCAGCAGCTTAGACGGCGGGGGGGCTATCGGGGAGCTGTTTTTT. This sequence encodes CASSLDGGGAIGELFF.

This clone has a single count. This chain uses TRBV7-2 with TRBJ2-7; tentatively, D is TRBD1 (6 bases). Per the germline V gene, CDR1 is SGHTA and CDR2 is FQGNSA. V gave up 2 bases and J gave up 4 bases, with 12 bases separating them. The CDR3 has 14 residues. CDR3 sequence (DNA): TGTGCCAGCAGCTTACAGGGGCGCGAGTACGAGCAGTACTTC. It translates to CASSLQGREYEQYF.

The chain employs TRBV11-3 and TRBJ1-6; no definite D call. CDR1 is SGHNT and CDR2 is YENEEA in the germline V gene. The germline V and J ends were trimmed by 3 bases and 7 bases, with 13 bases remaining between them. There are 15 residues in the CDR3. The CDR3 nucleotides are TGTGCCAGCAGCTTTTTTACCGAGACGAATTCACCCCTCCACTTT. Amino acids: CASSFFTETNSPLHF.

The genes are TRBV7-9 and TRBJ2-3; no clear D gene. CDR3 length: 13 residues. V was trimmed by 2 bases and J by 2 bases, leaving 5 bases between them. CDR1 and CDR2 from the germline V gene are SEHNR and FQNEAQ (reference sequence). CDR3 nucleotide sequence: TGTGCCAGCAGCTTAACAACCACAGATACGCAGTATTTT. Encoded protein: CASSLTTTDTQYF.

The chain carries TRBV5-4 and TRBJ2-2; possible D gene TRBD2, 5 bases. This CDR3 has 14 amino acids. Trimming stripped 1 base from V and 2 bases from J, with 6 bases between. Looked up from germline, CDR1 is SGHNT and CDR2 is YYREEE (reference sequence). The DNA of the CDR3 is TGTGCCAGCAGCTTGACTAGAAACACCGGGGAGCTGTTTTTT. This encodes CASSLTRNTGELFF.

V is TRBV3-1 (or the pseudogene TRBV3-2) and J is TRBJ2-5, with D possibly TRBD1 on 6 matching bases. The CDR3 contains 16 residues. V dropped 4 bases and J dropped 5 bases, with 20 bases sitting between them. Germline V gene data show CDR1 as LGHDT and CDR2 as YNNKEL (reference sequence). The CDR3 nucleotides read TGTGCCAGCAGCCCTGAGGCTCAACAGGGATGGGAGACCCAGTACTTC. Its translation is CASSPEAQQGWETQYF.

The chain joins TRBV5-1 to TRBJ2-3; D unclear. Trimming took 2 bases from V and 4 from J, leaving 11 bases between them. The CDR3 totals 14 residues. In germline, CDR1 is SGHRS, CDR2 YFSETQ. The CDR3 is CASSFSPSPDTQYF. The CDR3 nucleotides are TGCGCCAGCAGCTTCTCGCCAAGCCCAGATACGCAGTATTTT.

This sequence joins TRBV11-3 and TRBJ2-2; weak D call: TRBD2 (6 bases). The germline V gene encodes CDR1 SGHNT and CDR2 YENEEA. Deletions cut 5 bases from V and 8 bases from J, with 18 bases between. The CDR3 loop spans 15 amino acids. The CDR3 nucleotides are TGTGCCAGCAGCGAACGGGGGAGCGTGGTGGGGGAGCTGTTTTTT. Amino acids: CASSERGSVVGELFF.

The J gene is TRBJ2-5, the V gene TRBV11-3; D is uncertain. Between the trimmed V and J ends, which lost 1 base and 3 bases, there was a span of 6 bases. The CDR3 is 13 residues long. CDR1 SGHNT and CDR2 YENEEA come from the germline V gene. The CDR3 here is CASSLGPEETQYF. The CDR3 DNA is TGTGCCAGCAGCTTAGGTCCGGAAGAGACCCAGTACTTC.

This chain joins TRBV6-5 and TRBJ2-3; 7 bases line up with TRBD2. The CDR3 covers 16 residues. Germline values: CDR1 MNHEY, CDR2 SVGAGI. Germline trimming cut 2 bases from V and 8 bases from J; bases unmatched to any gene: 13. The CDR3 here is CASSYGASGLTGTQYF. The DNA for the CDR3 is TGTGCCAGCAGTTACGGAGCTAGCGGCCTTACGGGTACGCAGTATTTT.

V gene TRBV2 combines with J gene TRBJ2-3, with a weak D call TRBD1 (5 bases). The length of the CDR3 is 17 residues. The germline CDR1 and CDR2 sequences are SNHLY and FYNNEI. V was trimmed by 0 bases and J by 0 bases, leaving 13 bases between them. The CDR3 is CASSEALGQGSTDTQYF. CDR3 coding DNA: TGTGCCAGCAGTGAAGCGCTCGGCCAGGGTAGCACAGATACGCAGTATTTT.

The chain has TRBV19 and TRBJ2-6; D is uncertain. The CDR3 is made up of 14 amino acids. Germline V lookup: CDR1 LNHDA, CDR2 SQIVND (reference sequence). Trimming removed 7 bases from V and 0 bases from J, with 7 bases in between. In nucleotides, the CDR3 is TGTGCCAGTATCGATCGCTCTGGGGCCAACGTCCTGACTTTC. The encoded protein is CASIDRSGANVLTF. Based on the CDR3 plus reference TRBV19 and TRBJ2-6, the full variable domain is DGGITQSPKYLFRKEGQNVTLSCEQNLNHDAMYWYRQDPGQGLRLIYYSQIVNDFQKGDIAEGYSVSREKKESFPLTVTSAQKNPTAFYLCASIDRSGANVLTFGAGSRLTVL.

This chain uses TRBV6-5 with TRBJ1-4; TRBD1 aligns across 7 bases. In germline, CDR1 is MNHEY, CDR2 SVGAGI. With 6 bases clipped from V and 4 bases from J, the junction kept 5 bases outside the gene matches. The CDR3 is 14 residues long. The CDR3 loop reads CASSYRGVNEKLFF. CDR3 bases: TGTGCCAGCAGCTACAGGGGAGTTAATGAAAAACTGTTTTTT.

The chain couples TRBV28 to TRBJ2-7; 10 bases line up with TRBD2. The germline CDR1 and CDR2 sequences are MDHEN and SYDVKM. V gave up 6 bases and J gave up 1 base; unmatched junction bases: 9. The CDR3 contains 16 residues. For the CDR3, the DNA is TGTGCCAGCAGAGACGTTAGCGGGGGGTATTCCTACGAGCAGTACTTC. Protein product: CASRDVSGGYSYEQYF.

The DNA for the CDR3 is TGTGCCAGCAGCCAAGGTTTCCGCGTCGGGGGCGGTCAGCCCCAGCATTTT. This sequence encodes CASSQGFRVGGGQPQHF. The chain employs TRBV3-1 (or the pseudogene TRBV3-2) and TRBJ1-5; D is perhaps TRBD1 (6 bases). Trimming stripped 1 base from V and 6 bases from J, with 19 bases between. Germline V gene data show CDR1 as LGHDT and CDR2 as YNNKEL (reference sequence). This CDR3 region has 17 residues.

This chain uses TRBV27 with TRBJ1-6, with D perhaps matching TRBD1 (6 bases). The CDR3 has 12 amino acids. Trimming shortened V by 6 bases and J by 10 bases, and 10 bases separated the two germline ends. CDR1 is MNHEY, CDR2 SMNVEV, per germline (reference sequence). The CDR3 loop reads CASSRGQSPLHF. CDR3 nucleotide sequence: TGTGCCAGCAGCAGGGGCCAATCACCCCTCCACTTT.

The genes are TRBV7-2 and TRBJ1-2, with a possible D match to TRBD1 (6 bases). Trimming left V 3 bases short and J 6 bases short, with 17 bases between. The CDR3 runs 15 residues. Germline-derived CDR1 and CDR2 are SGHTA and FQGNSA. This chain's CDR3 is CASSLRGRGSDGYTF. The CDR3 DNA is TGTGCCAGCAGCTTGAGAGGCAGGGGATCGGATGGCTACACCTTC.

CDR3 in amino acids: CASSEYITGIQYF. CDR3 sequence (DNA): TGCGCCAGCAGCGAATACATCACCGGGATTCAGTACTTC. This sequence joins TRBV5-1 and TRBJ2-7; D might be TRBD2 (5 bases). This CDR3 spans 13 amino acids. Looked up from germline, CDR1 is SGHRS and CDR2 is YFSETQ. V was pared by 4 bases and J by 10 bases, with 18 bases between.

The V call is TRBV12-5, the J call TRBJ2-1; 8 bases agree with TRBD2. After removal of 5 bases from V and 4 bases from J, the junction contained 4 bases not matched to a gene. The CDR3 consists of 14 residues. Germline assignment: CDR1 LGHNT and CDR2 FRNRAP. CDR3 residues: CASGRGGPYNEQFF. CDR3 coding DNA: TGTGCTAGTGGTCGCGGGGGGCCATACAATGAGCAGTTCTTC. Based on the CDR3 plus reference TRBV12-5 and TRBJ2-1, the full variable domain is DARVTQTPRHKVTEMGQEVTMRCQPILGHNTVFWYRQTMMQGLELLAYFRNRAPLDDSGMPKDRFSAEMPDATLATLKIQPSEPRDSAVYFCASGRGGPYNEQFFGPGTRLTVL.

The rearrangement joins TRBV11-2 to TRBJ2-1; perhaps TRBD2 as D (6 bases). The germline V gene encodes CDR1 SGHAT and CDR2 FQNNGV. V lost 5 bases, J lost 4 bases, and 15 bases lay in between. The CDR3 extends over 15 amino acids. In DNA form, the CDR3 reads TGTGCCAGCAGCCCCCAGGCTAGCGAGTACAATGAGCAGTTCTTC. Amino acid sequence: CASSPQASEYNEQFF.

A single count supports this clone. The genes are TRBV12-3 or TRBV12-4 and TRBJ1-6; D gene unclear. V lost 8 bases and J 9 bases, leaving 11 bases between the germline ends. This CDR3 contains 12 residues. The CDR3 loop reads CASAPARSPLHF. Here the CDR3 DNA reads TGTGCCAGCGCCCCCGCTCGTTCACCCCTCCACTTT.